This T cell receptor (beta chain) was retrieved from a study of T-cell reconstitution after alpha-beta-depleted transplantation in children. Findings of the study overall: Surviving recipient T cells and thymic progenitors accounted for the high day-60 TCRbeta diversity observed in some patients. Alpha-beta T cells about two months after transplant reportedly derived from several hundred expanded graft clones. One year after transplant, T-cell counts and diversity came mostly from newly produced T cells.

In its sample, this clonotype was seen many times. Its target is not known. V lost 4 bases and J 3 bases, leaving 15 bases between the germline ends. The CDR3 runs 16 residues. CDR1 KGHDR and CDR2 SFDVKD come from the germline V gene. It was with unique molecular identifiers that the TCRbeta library was prepared. In TCRdb, the PCR reads were re-called with MiXCR into one record per CDR3 protein. The sample lists about 580,000 distinct CDR3 sequences; about 23% were seen once. This receptor was obtained from a boy younger than two who had a stem cell transplant for acute myeloid leukemia, so the T cells may come from the graft donor. The chain joins TRBV24-1 to TRBJ2-1; D ambiguous. Specimen: PBMCs, mostly from graft donor cells, collected 360 days after TCRalphabeta/CD19-depleted stem cell transplant. DNA of the CDR3: TGTGCCACCAGTGAGCCCACACTTCACGGCTACAATGAGCAGTTCTTC. Protein sequence: CATSEPTLHGYNEQFF.